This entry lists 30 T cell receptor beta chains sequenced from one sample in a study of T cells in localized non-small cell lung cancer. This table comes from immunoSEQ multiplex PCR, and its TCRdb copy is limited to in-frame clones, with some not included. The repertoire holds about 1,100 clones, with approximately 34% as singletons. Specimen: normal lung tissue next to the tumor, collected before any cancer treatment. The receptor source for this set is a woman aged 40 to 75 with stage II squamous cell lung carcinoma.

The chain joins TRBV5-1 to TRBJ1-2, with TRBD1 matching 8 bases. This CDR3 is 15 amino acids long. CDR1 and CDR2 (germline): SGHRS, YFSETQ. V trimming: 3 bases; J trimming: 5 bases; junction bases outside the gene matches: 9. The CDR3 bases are TGCGCCAGCAGCTCCTCCGGGACAGGCGTTTATGGCTACACCTTC. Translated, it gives CASSSSGTGVYGYTF.

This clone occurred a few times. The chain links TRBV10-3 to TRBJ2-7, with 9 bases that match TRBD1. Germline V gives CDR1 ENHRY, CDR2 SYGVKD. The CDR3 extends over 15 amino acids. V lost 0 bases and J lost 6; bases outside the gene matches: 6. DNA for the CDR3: TGTGCCATCAGTGAGTCACGGGACAGGGTAAGCGAGCAGTACTTC. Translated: CAISESRDRVSEQYF.

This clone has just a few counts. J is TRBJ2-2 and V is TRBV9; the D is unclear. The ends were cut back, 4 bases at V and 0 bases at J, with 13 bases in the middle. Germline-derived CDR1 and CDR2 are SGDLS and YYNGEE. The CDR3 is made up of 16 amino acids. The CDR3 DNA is TGTGCCAGCAGCCCGAGAGTACAGACGAACACCGGGGAGCTGTTTTTT. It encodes CASSPRVQTNTGELFF.

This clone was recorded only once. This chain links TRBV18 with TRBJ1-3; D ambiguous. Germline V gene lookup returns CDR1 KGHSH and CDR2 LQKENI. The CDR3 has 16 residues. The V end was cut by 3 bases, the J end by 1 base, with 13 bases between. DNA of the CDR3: TGTGCCAGCTCACCCCCGGCGGGAATATCTGGAAACACCATATATTTT. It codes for CASSPPAGISGNTIYF. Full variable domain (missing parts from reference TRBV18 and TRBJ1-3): NAGVMQNPRHLVRRRGQEARLRCSPMKGHSHVYWYRQLPEEGLKFMVYLQKENIIDESGMPKERFSAEFPKEGPSILRIQQVVRGDSAAYFCASSPPAGISGNTIYFGEGSWLTVV.

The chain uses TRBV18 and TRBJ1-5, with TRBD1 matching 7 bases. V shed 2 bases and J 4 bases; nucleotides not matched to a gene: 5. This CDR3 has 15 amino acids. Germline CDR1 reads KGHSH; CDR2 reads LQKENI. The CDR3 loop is CASSPDRARNQPQHF. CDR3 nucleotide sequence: TGTGCCAGCTCACCAGACAGGGCTAGAAATCAGCCCCAGCATTTT.

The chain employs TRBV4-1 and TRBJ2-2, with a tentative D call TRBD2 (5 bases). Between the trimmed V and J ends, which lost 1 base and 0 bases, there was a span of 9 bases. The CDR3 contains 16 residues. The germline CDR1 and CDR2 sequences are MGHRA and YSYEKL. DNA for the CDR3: TGCGCCAGCAGCCAAGTCCGGGGAACGAACACCGGGGAGCTGTTTTTT. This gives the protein CASSQVRGTNTGELFF.

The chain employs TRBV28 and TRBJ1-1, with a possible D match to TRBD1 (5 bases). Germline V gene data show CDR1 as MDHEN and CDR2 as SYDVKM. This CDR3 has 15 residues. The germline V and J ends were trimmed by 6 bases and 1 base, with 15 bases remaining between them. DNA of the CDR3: TGTGCCAGCAGACCTAGGGGACTTCCGAACACTGAAGCTTTCTTT. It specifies CASRPRGLPNTEAFF.

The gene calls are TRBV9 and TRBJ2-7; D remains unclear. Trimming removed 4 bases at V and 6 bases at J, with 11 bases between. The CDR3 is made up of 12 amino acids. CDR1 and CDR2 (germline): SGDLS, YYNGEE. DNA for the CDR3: TGTGCCAGCAGCCCAGTAGGTGGCGAGCAGTACTTC. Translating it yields CASSPVGGEQYF.

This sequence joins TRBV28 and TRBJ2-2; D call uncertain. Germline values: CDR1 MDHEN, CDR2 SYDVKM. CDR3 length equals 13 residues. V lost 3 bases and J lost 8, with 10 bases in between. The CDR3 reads CASSFAARGELFF. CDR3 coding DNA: TGTGCCAGCAGTTTCGCGGCTCGGGGGGAGCTGTTTTTT.

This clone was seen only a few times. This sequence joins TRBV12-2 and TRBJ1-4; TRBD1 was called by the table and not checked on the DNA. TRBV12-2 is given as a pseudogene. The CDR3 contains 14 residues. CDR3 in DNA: TGTGCCACCAAGGACAGGGCGGGATACGGAAAACTGTTTTTT. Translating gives CATKDRAGYGKLFF.

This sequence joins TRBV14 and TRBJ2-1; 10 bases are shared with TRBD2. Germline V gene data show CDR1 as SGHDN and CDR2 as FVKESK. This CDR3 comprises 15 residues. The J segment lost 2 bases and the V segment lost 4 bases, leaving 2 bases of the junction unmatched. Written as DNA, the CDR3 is TGTGCCAGCAGCCCAGCGGGAGGGCCCTACAATGAGCAGTTCTTC. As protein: CASSPAGGPYNEQFF. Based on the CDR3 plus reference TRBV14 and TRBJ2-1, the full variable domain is EAGVTQFPSHSVIEKGQTVTLRCDPISGHDNLYWYRRVMGKEIKFLLHFVKESKQDESGMPNNRFLAERTGGTYSTLKVQPAELEDSGVYFCASSPAGGPYNEQFFGPGTRLTVL.

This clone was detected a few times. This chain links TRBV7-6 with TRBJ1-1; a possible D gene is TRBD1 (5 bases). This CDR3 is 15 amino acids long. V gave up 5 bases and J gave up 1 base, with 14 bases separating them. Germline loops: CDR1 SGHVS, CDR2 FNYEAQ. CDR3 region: CASSLMGVQNTEAFF. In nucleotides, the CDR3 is TGTGCCAGCAGCCTCATGGGGGTACAGAACACTGAAGCTTTCTTT.

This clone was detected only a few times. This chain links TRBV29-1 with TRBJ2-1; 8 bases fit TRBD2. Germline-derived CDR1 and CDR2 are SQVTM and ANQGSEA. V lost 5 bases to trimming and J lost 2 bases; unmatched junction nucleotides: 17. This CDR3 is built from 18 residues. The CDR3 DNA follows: TGCAGCGTTCTAGGACTAGCCCAAACAACGGGCGCCTACAATGAGCAGTTCTTC. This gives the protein CSVLGLAQTTGAYNEQFF.

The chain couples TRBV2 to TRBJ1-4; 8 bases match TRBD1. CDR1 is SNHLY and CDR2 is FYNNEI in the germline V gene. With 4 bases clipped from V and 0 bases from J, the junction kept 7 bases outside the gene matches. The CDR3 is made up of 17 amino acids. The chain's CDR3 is CASSGFGQGSTNEKLFF. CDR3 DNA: TGTGCCAGCAGTGGATTCGGACAGGGCTCAACTAATGAAAAACTGTTTTTT.

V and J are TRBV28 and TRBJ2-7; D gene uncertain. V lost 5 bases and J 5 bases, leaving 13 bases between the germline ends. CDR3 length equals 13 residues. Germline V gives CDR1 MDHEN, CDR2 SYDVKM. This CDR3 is CASSPPVIDEQYF. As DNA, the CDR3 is TGTGCCAGCAGTCCCCCTGTAATCGACGAGCAGTACTTC.

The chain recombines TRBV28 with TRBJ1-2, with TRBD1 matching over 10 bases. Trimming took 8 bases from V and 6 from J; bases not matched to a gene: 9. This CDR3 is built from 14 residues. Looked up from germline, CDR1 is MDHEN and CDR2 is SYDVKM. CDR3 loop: CASCRTGGIDGYTF. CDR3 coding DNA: TGTGCCAGCTGCCGGACAGGGGGGATTGATGGCTACACCTTC.

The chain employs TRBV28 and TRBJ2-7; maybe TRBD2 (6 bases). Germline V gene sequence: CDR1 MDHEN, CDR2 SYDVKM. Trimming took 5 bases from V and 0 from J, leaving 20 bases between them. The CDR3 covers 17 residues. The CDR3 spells CASSPLAASAFSYEQYF. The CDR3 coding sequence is TGTGCCAGCAGTCCTTTGGCGGCTAGCGCGTTCTCCTACGAGCAGTACTTC. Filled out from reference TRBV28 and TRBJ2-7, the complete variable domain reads DVKVTQSSRYLVKRTGEKVFLECVQDMDHENMFWYRQDPGLGLRLIYFSYDVKMKEKGDIPEGYSVSREKKERFSLILESASTNQTSMYLCASSPLAASAFSYEQYFGPGTRLTVT.

The CDR3 sequence: CASSLKRKSTGNEQFF. The CDR3 DNA follows: TGTGCCAGTAGCCTTAAACGTAAATCAACGGGGAATGAGCAGTTCTTC. The V and J genes are TRBV19 and TRBJ2-1; D possibly corresponds to TRBD2 (5 bases). This CDR3 region has 16 residues. The germline CDR1 and CDR2 sequences are LNHDA and SQIVND (reference sequence). V lost 6 bases, J lost 7 bases, and 22 bases lay in between.

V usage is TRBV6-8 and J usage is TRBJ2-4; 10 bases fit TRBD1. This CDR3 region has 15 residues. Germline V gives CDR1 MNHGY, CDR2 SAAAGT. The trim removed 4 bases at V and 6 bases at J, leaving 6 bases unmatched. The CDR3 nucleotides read TGTGCCAGCAGTTGGGGGGACAGGGGTGGAAACATTCAGTACTTC. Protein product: CASSWGDRGGNIQYF.

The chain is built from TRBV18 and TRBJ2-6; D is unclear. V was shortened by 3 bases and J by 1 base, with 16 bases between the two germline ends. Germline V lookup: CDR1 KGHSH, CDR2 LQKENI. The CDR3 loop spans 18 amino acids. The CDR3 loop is CASSPYRDVISGANVLTF. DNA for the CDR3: TGTGCCAGCTCACCTTACCGAGACGTAATTTCTGGGGCCAACGTCCTGACTTTC.

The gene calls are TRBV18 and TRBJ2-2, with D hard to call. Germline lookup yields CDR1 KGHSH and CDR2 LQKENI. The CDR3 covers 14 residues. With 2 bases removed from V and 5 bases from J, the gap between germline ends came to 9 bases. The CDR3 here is CASSPGSWTGELFF. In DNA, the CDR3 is TGTGCCAGCTCACCAGGAAGCTGGACCGGGGAGCTGTTTTTT. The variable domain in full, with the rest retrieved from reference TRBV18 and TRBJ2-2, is NAGVMQNPRHLVRRRGQEARLRCSPMKGHSHVYWYRQLPEEGLKFMVYLQKENIIDESGMPKERFSAEFPKEGPSILRIQQVVRGDSAAYFCASSPGSWTGELFFGEGSRLTVL.

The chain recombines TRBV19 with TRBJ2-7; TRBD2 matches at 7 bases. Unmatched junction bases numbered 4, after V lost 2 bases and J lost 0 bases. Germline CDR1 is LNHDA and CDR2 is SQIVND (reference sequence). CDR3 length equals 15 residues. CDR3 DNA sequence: TGTGCCAGTAGTATACTAGCGGCAGACTCCTACGAGCAGTACTTC. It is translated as CASSILAADSYEQYF. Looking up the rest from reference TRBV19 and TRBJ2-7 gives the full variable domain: DGGITQSPKYLFRKEGQNVTLSCEQNLNHDAMYWYRQDPGQGLRLIYYSQIVNDFQKGDIAEGYSVSREKKESFPLTVTSAQKNPTAFYLCASSILAADSYEQYFGPGTRLTVT.

The CDR3 DNA reads as TGTGCCAGTAGTATCCCCGAGGGGGGCGAGCAGTACTTC. Its protein product is CASSIPEGGEQYF. V is TRBV19 and J is TRBJ2-7; D assignment may be TRBD1 or TRBD2 (6 bases each). The CDR3 is 13 amino acids. The germline gives CDR1 LNHDA, CDR2 SQIVND (reference sequence). The V end lost 3 bases, the J end lost 6 bases, and 12 bases lay between the germline ends. Based on the CDR3 plus reference TRBV19 and TRBJ2-7, the full variable domain is DGGITQSPKYLFRKEGQNVTLSCEQNLNHDAMYWYRQDPGQGLRLIYYSQIVNDFQKGDIAEGYSVSREKKESFPLTVTSAQKNPTAFYLCASSIPEGGEQYFGPGTRLTVT.

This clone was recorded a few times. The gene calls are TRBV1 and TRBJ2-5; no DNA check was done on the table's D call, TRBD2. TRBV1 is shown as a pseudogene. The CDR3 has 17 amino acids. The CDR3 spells CASSQDRGGYGQETQYF. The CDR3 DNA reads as TGCGCCAGCAGCCAAGATCGGGGAGGGTATGGGCAAGAGACCCAGTACTTC.

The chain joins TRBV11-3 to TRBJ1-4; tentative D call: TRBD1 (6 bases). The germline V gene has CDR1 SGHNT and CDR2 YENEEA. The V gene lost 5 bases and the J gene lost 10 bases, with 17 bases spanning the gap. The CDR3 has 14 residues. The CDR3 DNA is TGTGCCAGCAGCCCCGACCGGGGGGGCGTAAAACTGTTTTTT. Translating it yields CASSPDRGGVKLFF.

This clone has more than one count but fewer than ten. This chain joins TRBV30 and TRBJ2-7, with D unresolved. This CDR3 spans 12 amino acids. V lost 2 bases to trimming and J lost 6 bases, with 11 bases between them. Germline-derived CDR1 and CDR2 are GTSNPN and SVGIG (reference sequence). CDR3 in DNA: TGTGCCTGGAGTCGGCCCCCGGGCGAGCAGTACTTC. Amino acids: CAWSRPPGEQYF.

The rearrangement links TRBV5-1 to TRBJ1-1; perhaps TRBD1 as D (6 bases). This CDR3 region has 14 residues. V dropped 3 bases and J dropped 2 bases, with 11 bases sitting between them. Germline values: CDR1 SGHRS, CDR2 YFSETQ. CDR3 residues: CASSSGQPNTEAFF. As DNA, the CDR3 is TGCGCCAGCAGCTCGGGACAACCTAACACTGAAGCTTTCTTT.

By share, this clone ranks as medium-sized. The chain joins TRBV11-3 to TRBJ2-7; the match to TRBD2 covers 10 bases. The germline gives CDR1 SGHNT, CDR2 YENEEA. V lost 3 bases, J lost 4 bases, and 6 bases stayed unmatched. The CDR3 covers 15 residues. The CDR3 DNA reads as TGTGCCAGCAGCTTGAGGGCTAGCGGGAGTTACGAGCAGTACTTC. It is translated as CASSLRASGSYEQYF.

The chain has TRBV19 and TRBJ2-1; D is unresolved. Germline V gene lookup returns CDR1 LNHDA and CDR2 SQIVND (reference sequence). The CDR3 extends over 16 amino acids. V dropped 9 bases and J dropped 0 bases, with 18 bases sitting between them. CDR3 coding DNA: TGTGCCAGCAGCCTCGGCGAGCCGAGCTCCTACAATGAGCAGTTCTTC. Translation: CASSLGEPSSYNEQFF. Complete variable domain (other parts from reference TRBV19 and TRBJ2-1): DGGITQSPKYLFRKEGQNVTLSCEQNLNHDAMYWYRQDPGQGLRLIYYSQIVNDFQKGDIAEGYSVSREKKESFPLTVTSAQKNPTAFYLCASSLGEPSSYNEQFFGPGTRLTVL.

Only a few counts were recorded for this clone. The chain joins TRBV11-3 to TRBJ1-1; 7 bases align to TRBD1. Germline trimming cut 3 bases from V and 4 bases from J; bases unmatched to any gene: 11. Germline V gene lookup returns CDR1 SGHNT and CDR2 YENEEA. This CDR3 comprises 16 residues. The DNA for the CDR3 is TGTGCCAGCAGCTTTTACCGGCAGACAGGGCGCACTGAAGCTTTCTTT. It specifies CASSFYRQTGRTEAFF.